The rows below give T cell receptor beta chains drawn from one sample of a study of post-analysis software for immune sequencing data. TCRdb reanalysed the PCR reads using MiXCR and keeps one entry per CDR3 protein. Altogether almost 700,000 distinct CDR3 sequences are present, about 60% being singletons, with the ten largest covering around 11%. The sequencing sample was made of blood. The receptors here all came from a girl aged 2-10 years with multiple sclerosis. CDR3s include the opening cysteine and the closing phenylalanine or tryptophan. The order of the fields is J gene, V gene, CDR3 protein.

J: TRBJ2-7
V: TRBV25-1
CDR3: CASSSGVSYEQYF

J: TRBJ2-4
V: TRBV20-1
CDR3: CSARDRSFSGGAGNIQYF

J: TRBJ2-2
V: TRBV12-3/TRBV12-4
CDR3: CASSRSRGGADTGELFF

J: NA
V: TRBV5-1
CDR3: CASSRDWRETYEQYF

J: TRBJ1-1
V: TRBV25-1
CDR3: CASSDRANTEAFF

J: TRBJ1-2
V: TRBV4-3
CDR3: CASSPKPQGGDYGYTF

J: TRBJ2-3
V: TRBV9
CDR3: CASSSLKGLAGGADTQYF

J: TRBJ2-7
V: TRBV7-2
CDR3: CASSPTSGIPYEQYF

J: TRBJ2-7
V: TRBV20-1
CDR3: CGSFSGKSYEQYF

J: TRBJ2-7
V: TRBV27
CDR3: CASRDGGKRSYEQYF

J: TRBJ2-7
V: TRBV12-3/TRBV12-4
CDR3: CASSPDWGQDTYEQYF

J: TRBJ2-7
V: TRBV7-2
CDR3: CASSLRGGKYEQYF

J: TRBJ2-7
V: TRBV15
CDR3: CATSQGTYEQYF

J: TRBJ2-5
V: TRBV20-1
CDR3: CSARGLPTEQYF

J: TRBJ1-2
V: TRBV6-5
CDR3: CASSYAETGGAGYTF

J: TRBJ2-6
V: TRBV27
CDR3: CASSFADRRISGANVLTF

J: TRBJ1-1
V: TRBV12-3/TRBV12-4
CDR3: CASSSGQGGPLNTEAFF

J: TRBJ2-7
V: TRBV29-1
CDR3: CSVRGSRYEQYF

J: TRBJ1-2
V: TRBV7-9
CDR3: CASSLWYGAYLRGYTF

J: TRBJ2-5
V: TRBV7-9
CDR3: CASGLPGLQETQYF

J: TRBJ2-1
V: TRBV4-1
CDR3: CASSQGDRGLGNEQFF

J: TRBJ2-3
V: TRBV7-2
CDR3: CASSPRTHSTDTQYF

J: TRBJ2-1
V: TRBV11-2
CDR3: CASSLDIDGRPYNEQFF

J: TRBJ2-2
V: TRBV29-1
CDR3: CSVEVTGGTGELFF

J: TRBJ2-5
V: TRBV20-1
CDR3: CSARGIRPEETQYF

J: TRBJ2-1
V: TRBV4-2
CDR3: CASSQDGTGGYYEQFF

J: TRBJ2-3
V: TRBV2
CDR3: CASGQGASTDTQYF

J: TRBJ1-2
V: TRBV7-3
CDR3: CASSLSSGEDYGYTF

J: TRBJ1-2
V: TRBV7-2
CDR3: CASSFRYGYTF

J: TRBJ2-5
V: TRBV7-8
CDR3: CASSPWTSGGKYQETQYF

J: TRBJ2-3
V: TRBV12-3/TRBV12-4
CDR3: CASSVLGRRADTQYF

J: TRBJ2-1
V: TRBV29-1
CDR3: CSGQVAGSYNEQFF

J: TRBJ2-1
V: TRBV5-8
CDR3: CASSLSGLPPSHNEQFF

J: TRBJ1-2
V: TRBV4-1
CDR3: CASSQPGTAYGYTF

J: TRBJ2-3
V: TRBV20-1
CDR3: CSAVLAGPPDTQYF

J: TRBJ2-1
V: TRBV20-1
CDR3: CSATGVAGVYEQFF

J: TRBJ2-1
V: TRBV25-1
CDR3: CASTPGQGSNEQFF

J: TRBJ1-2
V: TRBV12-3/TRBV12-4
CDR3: CASRPTGGNGYTF

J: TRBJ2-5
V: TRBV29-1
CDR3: CSVTQGFKGETQYF

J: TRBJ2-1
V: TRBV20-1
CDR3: CSAPRGTSGYNEQFF

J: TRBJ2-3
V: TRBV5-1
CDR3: CASRPGQGAADTQYF

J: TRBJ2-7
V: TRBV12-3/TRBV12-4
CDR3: CASSFSGLLSYEQYF

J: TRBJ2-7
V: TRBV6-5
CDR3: CASSYGRDTYEQYF

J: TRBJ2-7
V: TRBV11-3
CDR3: CASSPSGRDYEQYF

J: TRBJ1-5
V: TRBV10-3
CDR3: CAISDIGGNQPQHF

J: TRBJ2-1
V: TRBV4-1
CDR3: CASSQPTRSDEQFF

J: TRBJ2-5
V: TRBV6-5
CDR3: CASSGTVGETQYF

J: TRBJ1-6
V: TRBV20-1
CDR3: CSAKTGIVDSPLHF

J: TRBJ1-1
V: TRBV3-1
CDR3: CASSTLGSSNTEAFF

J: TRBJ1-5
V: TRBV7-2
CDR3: CASSSEGGSDQPQHF

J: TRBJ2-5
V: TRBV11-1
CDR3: CASSPEGQETQYF

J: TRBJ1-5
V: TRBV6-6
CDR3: CASPLSLNQPQHF

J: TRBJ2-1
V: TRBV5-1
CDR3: CASSLVGLAGEERNEQFF

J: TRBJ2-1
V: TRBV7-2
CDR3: CASSLSRTSGGNEQFF

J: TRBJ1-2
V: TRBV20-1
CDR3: CSARDGQGRNGYTF

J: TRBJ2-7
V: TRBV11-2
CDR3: CASSSLSPDRGRSMYEQYF

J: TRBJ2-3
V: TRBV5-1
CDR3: CASTKDGGITDTQYF